This T cell receptor beta chain was identified during a study of a mutant IDH1 vaccine in newly diagnosed glioma. Study overall: Of treated patients, around 62% were men and approximately 40% women, averaging around 44 years.

Time point described: week 47, end of study. Vaccine doses each comprised 300 ug of mutant IDH1 20-mer peptide, with topical imiquimod. Findings and caveats of the study: Detectable vaccine-induced immune responses arose in around 93% of patients.

Of note for this clone: Its antigen is unidentified.

Here immunoSEQ multiplex PCR was the method, and the copy in TCRdb shows in-frame clones only, minus some. The sample lists around 65,000 clones, less than 90% seen once, with 3.8% in the top ten. Here the sequenced sample was PBMCs, taken from a glioma patient whose treatment included an IDH1 peptide vaccine. The TCR originated in a man aged 25-45 years with glioma.

The CDR3 loop reads CASSSSSGGADTQYF. The CDR3 nucleotides read TGTGCCAGCAGCTCCTCTAGCGGGGGGGCAGATACGCAGTATTTT. The genes are TRBV7-7 and TRBJ2-3, with TRBD2 matching 12 bases. In germline, CDR1 is SSHAT, CDR2 FNYEAQ (reference sequence). V shed 4 bases and J 4 bases; nucleotides not matched to a gene: 3. The CDR3 sequence is 15 residues long.